This T cell receptor beta chain was found in a study of blood T cell repertoires in COVID-19. Study context: Sample material is recorded as cDNA or gDNA derived from T cells, B-cell-depleted T cells, or PBMCs.

The CDR3 is 14 residues long. The V gene end was trimmed by 4 bases and the J gene end by 5 bases; junction bases not matched to a gene: 10. CDR1 SQVTM and CDR2 ANQGSEA come from the germline V gene. In the source study's methods: Amplification from reference gene primers served as the basis for estimated nucleated cell counts. Assay: immunoSEQ multiplex PCR; the TCRdb copy retains only in-frame clones and omits some. The V and J calls and clone size are taken from that table; D and trimming were inferred from the DNA. In the table there are about 440,000 clones, approximately 90% of which are singletons.

The sequenced sample was peripheral blood. This clonotype originated in a woman in her twenties or thirties with acute or convalescent COVID-19. This chain links TRBV29-1 with TRBJ2-5; 7 bases are shared with TRBD1. Here the CDR3 DNA reads TGCAGCGTTGTCGGGCAGGGGGAGCTCGAGACCCAGTACTTC. Residues: CSVVGQGELETQYF.